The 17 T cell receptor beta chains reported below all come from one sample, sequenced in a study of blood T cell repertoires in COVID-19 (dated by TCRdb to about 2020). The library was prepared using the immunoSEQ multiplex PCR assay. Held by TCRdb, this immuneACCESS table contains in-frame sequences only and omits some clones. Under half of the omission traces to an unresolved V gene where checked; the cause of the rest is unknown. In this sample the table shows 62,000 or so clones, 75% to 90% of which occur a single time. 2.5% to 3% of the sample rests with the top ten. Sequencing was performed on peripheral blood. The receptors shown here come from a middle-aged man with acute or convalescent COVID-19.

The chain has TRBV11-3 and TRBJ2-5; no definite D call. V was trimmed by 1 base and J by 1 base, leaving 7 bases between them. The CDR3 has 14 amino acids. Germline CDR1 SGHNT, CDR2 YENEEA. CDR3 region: CASSLGRIQETQYF. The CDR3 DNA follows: TGTGCCAGCAGCTTAGGGCGGATCCAAGAGACCCAGTACTTC.

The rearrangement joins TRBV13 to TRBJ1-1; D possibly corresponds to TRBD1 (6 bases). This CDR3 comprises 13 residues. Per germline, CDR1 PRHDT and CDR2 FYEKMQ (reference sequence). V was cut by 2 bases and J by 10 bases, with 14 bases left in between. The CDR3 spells CASSLNDRSIAFF. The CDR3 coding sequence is TGTGCCAGCAGCTTAAATGACAGGTCAATAGCTTTCTTT.

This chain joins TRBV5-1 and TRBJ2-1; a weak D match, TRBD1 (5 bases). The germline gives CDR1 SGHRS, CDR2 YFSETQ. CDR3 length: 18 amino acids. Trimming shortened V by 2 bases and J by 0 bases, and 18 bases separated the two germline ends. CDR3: CASSFQQIQASSYNEQFF. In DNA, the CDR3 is TGCGCCAGCAGCTTCCAGCAAATACAGGCGAGCTCCTACAATGAGCAGTTCTTC.

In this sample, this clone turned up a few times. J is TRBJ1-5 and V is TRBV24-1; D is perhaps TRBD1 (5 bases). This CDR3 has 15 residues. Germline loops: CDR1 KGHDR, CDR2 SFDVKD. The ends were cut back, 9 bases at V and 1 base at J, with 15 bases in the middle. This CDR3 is CATQAPGGSNQPQHF. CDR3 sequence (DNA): TGTGCCACCCAAGCTCCGGGGGGAAGCAATCAGCCCCAGCATTTT.

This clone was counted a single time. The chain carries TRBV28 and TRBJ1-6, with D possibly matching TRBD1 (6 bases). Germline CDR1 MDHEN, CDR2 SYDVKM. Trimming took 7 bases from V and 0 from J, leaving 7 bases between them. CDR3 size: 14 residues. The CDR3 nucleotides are TGTGCCAGCATAGGGGGCTCCTATAATTCACCCCTCCACTTT. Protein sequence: CASIGGSYNSPLHF.

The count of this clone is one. CDR3 region: CASRSSGYNEQFF. CDR3 bases: TGTGCCAGTAGGTCTAGCGGATACAATGAGCAGTTCTTC. This rearrangement joins TRBV19 to TRBJ2-1; the match to TRBD2 covers 7 bases. After removal of 6 bases from V and 4 bases from J, the junction contained 3 bases not matched to a gene. The CDR3 has 13 residues. Per the germline V gene, CDR1 is LNHDA and CDR2 is SQIVND (reference sequence).

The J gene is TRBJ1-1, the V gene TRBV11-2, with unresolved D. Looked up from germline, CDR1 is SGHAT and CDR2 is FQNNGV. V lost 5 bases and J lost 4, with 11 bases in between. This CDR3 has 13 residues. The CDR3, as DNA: TGTGCCAGCAGCCCCATCGGGAGCACTGAAGCTTTCTTT. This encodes CASSPIGSTEAFF.

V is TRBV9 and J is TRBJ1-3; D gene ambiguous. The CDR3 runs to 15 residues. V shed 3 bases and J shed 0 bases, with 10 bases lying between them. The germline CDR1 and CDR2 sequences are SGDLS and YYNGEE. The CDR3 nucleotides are TGTGCCAGCAGCGGAGGATTACACTCTGGAAACACCATATATTTT. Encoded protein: CASSGGLHSGNTIYF. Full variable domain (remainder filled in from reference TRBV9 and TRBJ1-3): DSGVTQTPKHLITATGQRVTLRCSPRSGDLSVYWYQQSLDQGLQFLIQYYNGEERAKGNILERFSAQQFPDLHSELNLSSLELGDSALYFCASSGGLHSGNTIYFGEGSWLTVV.

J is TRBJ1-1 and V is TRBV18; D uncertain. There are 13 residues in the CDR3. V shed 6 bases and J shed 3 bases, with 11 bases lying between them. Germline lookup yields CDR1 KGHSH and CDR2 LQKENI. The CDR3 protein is CASSFNRDTEAFF. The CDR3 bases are TGTGCCAGCTCTTTTAATCGGGACACTGAAGCTTTCTTT.

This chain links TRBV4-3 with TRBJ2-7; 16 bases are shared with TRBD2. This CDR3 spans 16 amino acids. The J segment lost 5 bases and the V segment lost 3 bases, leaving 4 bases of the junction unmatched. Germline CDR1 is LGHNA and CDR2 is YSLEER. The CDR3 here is CASSHYGTSGRDEQYF. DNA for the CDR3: TGCGCCAGCAGCCACTATGGGACTAGCGGGAGGGACGAGCAGTACTTC.

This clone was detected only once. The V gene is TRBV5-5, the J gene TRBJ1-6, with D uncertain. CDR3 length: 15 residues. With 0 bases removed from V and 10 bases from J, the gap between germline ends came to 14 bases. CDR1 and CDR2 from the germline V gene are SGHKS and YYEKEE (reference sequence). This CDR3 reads CASSLGVRGESPLHF. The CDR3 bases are TGTGCCAGCAGCTTGGGGGTGAGAGGAGAATCACCCCTCCACTTT.

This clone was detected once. The CDR3 DNA is TGTGCCAGTAGTATACCGGGAGCACCCCTCAATGAGCAGTTCTTC. Protein: CASSIPGAPLNEQFF. The chain couples TRBV19 to TRBJ2-1; D may be TRBD2 (6 bases). CDR3 length: 15 residues. CDR1 and CDR2 (germline): LNHDA, SQIVND (reference sequence). Trimming took 2 bases from V and 6 from J, leaving 14 bases between them.

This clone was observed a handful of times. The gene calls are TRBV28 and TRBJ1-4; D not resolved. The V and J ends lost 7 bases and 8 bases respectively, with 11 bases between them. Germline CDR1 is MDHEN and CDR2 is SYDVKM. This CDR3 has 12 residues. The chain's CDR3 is CASNPGGEKLFF. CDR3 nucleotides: TGTGCCAGCAACCCAGGCGGGGAAAAACTGTTTTTT.

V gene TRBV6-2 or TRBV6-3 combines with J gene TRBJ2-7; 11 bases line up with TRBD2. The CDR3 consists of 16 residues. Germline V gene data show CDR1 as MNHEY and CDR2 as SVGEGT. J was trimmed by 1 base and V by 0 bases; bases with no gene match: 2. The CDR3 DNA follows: TGTGCCAGCAGTTACTCTCCTAGCGGGAGGTCCTACGAGCAGTACGTC. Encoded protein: CASSYSPSGRSYEQYV.

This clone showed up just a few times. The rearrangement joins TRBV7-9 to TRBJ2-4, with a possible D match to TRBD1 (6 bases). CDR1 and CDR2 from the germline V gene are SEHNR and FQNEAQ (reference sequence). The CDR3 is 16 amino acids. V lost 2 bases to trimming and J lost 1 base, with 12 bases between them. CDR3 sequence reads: CASSLLGQGAKNIQYF. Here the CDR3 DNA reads TGTGCCAGCAGCTTATTGGGGCAGGGGGCCAAAAACATTCAGTACTTC. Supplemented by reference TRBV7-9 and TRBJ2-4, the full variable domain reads DTGVSQNPRHKITKRGQNVTFRCDPISEHNRLYWYRQTLGQGPEFLTYFQNEAQLEKSRLLSDRFSAERPKGSFSTLEIQRTEQGDSAMYLCASSLLGQGAKNIQYFGAGTRLSVL.

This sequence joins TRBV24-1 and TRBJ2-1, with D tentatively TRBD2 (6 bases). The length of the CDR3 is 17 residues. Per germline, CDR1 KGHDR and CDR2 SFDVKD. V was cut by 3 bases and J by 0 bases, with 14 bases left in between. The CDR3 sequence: CATSDPLAESSYNEQFF. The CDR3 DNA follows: TGTGCCACCAGTGATCCCTTAGCGGAAAGCTCCTACAATGAGCAGTTCTTC.

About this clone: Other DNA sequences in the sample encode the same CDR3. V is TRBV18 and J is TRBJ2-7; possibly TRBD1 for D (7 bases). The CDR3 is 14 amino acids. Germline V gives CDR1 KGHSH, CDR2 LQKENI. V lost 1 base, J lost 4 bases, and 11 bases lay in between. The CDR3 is CASSPRSGGYEQYF. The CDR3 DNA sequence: TGTGCCAGCTCACCACGTTCAGGGGGGTACGAGCAGTACTTC.